This TCR beta chain comes out of a study of human T cells and chemical hapten exposure. TCRdb recomputed calls from the RACE reads with MiXCR, one row per CDR3 protein. This repertoire shows roughly 110,000 distinct CDR3 sequences, approximately 12% found once; its top ten account for around 1.7%. Documented time point: pre-sensitization, week 0. Sample treatment: therapeutic diphenylcyclopropenone sensitization with weekly scalp DPC. The sequence came from a woman between 50 and 59 years old with alopecia areata. Some clones in this sample may be carry-over from other donors' samples. The sequencing used whole blood, collected in connection with sensitization to the hapten diphenylcyclopropenone (DPC).

CDR3: CASSFRPVNNEQFF. For the CDR3, the DNA is TGTGCCAGCAGTTTTAGGCCGGTTAACAATGAGCAGTTCTTC. This chain uses TRBV12-3 or TRBV12-4 with TRBJ2-1, with D unclear. The CDR3 totals 14 residues. The V gene lost 3 bases and the J gene lost 5 bases, with 11 bases spanning the gap.